The following is a TCR beta chain sequence with its context. The antigen is not known. A roughly 200 ng quantity of DNA, 32,000 or so T cell genomes, went into the sorted-subset replicate PCRs. Some clones are missing from TCRdb's copy, which holds only in-frame ones; the method was immunoSEQ multiplex PCR. The sample contains around 2,000,000 clones, around 95% of which appear only once. CDR1 is MDHEN, CDR2 SYDVKM, per germline. The CDR3 consists of 13 residues. V was trimmed by 2 bases and J by 0 bases, leaving 4 bases between them. The data were taken from a study of shared clonotypes between healthy human individuals. Turning to the study itself: Each donor's CD8 memory used one plate, CD8 naive two, each CD4 subset three.

The study's findings and limits: Sequencing of the sorted subsets was shown by rarefaction to be incomplete despite large depth.

The V and J genes are TRBV28 and TRBJ1-1, with D uncertain. What was sequenced was naive CD4+ T cells sorted from blood. Subset specified: CD45RA+ positively selected. The origin of this receptor is a man younger than 35 in good health. The CDR3 sequence: CASSLPVNTEAFF. In DNA form, the CDR3 reads TGTGCCAGCAGTTTACCCGTGAACACTGAAGCTTTCTTT.